A selection of T cell receptor beta chains follows, all from one sample in a study of beta chain features in type 1 diabetes. The protocol was immunoSEQ multiplex PCR, while the TCRdb copy is restricted to in-frame clones and leaves out a portion. The sample shows fewer than 250,000 clones, 13% to 15% of them seen only once. Material for sequencing was naive CD4+ T cells from blood. The receptors shown here come from a woman aged 40 to 55 in good health. Each CDR3 is given with its conserved first and last residue. D genes are given only for firm matches. The size entry is marked missing in some rows and otherwise reads once, few, many or a size class.

TRBV5-1	-	TRBJ2-7	-	TGCGCCAGCAGTCGAGGCGGGTACGAGCAGTACTTC	CASSRGGYEQYF
TRBV6-5	few	TRBJ2-5	TRBD1	TGTGCCAGCAGATCCCGAGGGACAGAGCAAGAGACCCAGTACTTC	CASRSRGTEQETQYF
TRBV5-1	-	TRBJ2-3	TRBD2	TGCGCCAGCAGGATCGGACTAGCTATAGATACGCAGTATTTT	CASRIGLAIDTQYF
TRBV5-1	-	TRBJ2-2	-	TGCGCCAGCAGTAACCAGGGGAGTCGGACCGGGGAGCTGTTTTTT	CASSNQGSRTGELFF
TRBV14	many	TRBJ2-5	-	TGTGCCAGCAGCCACCGGGAGACCCAGTACTTC	CASSHRETQYF
TRBV7-9	-	TRBJ2-2	-	TGTGCCAGCAGCCCCGCGGGGGCTACCGGGGAGCTGTTTTTT	CASSPAGATGELFF
TRBV5-1	few	TRBJ2-5	TRBD2	TGCGCCAGCAGCTTGCAGGGACTAGCGGGGATAGAGACCCAGTACTTC	CASSLQGLAGIETQYF
TRBV7-2	few	TRBJ2-4	TRBD2	TGTGCCAGCAGCTTAGGTATTGAGCGGGGGTCATCCAAAAACATTCAGTACTTC	CASSLGIERGSSKNIQYF
TRBV2	few	TRBJ1-6	-	TGTGCCAGCAGTGTGGAGACTGGTAATTCACCCCTCCACTTT	CASSVETGNSPLHF
TRBV18	few	TRBJ1-1	-	TGTGCCAGCTCACCACCTCGGGGTGAGTTCACTGAAGCTTTCTTT	CASSPPRGEFTEAFF
TRBV4-1	-	TRBJ1-1	-	TGCGCCAGCAGCCAAGCGGGAACACCCAACACTGAAGCTTTCTTT	CASSQAGTPNTEAFF
TRBV7-9	-	TRBJ2-7	TRBD2	TGTGCCAGCAGCCCCGGGAGGGCTGGAACCTACGAGCAGTACTTC	CASSPGRAGTYEQYF
TRBV11-2	-	TRBJ1-5	-	TGTGCCAGCAGGGAGACAGGATATAGCAATCAGCCCCAGCATTTT	CASRETGYSNQPQHF
TRBV11-2	-	TRBJ2-3	-	TGTGCCAGCAGCTGGGCTAGCGGCACAGATACGCAGTATTTT	CASSWASGTDTQYF
TRBV6-1	few	TRBJ1-5	-	TGTGCCAGCACTTGGGGAGCGAGCAATCAGCCCCAGCATTTT	CASTWGASNQPQHF
TRBV13	-	TRBJ2-2	-	TGTGCCAGCAGCAACTTGGCGGGGGCGATCGGGGAGCTGTTTTTT	CASSNLAGAIGELFF
TRBV6-6	-	TRBJ2-3	-	TGTGCCAGCAGTTACGTGGGGGGATCCCCCGGATATACGCAGTATTTT	CASSYVGGSPGYTQYF
TRBV4-2	-	TRBJ2-2	-	TGTGCCAGCAGCTTGTCACAGGGGAACACCGGGGAGCTGTTTTTT	CASSLSQGNTGELFF
TRBV5-1	-	TRBJ2-3	TRBD2	TGCGCCAGCCGCCTCGGGGGGGCCGGTTTGGCCCCAGATACGCAGTATTTT	CASRLGGAGLAPDTQYF
TRBV6-6	-	TRBJ2-5	-	TGTGCCAGCAGTTATGGCGGGGCCGGTGAAGAGACCCAGTACTTC	CASSYGGAGEETQYF
TRBV19	-	TRBJ1-5	-	TGTGCCAGTAGTAGCAGTACAGGGATCAGAAGCAATCAGCCCCAGCATTTT	CASSSSTGIRSNQPQHF
TRBV6-6	few	TRBJ1-1	-	TGTGCCAGCGGCCTAGCAGGCGGGAACACTGAAGCTTTCTTT	CASGLAGGNTEAFF
TRBV18	-	TRBJ2-3	TRBD1	TGTGCCAGCTCACCAAGGGACAGCAGCACAGATACGCAGTATTTT	CASSPRDSSTDTQYF
TRBV7-2	-	TRBJ1-2	TRBD1	TGTGCCAGCAGCCCCGGGGACAGCACGGGCCACACCTTC	CASSPGDSTGHTF
TRBV29-1	-	TRBJ2-3	-	TGCAGCGTTGGGTTGCTAGCGATAGATACGCAGTATTTT	CSVGLLAIDTQYF
TRBV9	-	TRBJ2-7	-	TGTGCCAGCAGCCGAGGGACGGACAGTTCCTACGAGCAGTACTTC	CASSRGTDSSYEQYF
TRBV5-4	-	TRBJ2-2	TRBD1	TGTGCCAGCAGCACCCCGAAGCAGACAGGGATAAACACCGGGGAGCTGTTTTTT	CASSTPKQTGINTGELFF
TRBV9	-	TRBJ2-1	TRBD2	TGTGCCAGCAGCGTAGGGCTAGCGGGGTGGAATGAGCAGTTCTTC	CASSVGLAGWNEQFF
TRBV11-2	few	TRBJ2-7	-	TGTGCCAGCAGCTTACTCGGCAGGAGGTACGAGCAGTACTTC	CASSLLGRRYEQYF
TRBV27	-	TRBJ1-2	-	TGTGCCAGCAGTTCCGCCACAGGGCAAGCTAACTATGGCTACACCTTC	CASSSATGQANYGYTF
TRBV29-1	-	TRBJ2-7	-	TGCAGCGTGTCAGGGGGGATCTCCTACGAGCAGTACTTC	CSVSGGISYEQYF
TRBV28	few	TRBJ1-5	TRBD1	TGTGCGGGGGCGAGTTGGGACAGGGGCAGGTCCCAGCATTTT	CAGASWDRGRSQHF
TRBV6-5	few	TRBJ2-2	TRBD2	TGTGCCGCTAGCGGGGGGGGCACCGGGGAGCTGTTTTTT	CAASGGGTGELFF
TRBV9	few	TRBJ2-6	-	TGTGCCAGCAGCGTAGTCCCGGAGGAGGGTTCTGGGGCCAACGTCCTGACTTTC	CASSVVPEEGSGANVLTF
TRBV6-5	few	TRBJ2-3	TRBD2	TGTGCCAGCACCGACTGGGGGGAGGGAGATACGCAGTATTTT	CASTDWGEGDTQYF
TRBV29-1	few	TRBJ2-7	-	TGCAGCGTTGAAGATTCGCGGGGAAGGGACGAGCAGTACTTC	CSVEDSRGRDEQYF
TRBV28	-	TRBJ1-2	TRBD1	TGTGCCAGCCGACCTTCGGACAGGGACTATGGCTACACCTTC	CASRPSDRDYGYTF
TRBV9	-	TRBJ2-2	TRBD2	TGTGCCAGCAGCGTAGGGGTCCGTAGCGGGGGACCGAACACCGGGGAGCTGTTTTTT	CASSVGVRSGGPNTGELFF
TRBV13	-	TRBJ2-7	TRBD2	TGTGCCAGCAGCCAAACTCCCACGGGAGGGCCCGAGCAGTACTTC	CASSQTPTGGPEQYF
TRBV5-4	-	TRBJ2-1	TRBD1	TGTGCCAGCAGCCGAACGACCCCACCGGGACAGAGTTTCCGCGAGTTCTTC	CASSRTTPPGQSFREFF
TRBV7-9	few	TRBJ2-7	-	TGTGCCGTAGACCGGGACTTACCCTACGAGCAGTACTTC	CAVDRDLPYEQYF
TRBV7-2	few	TRBJ2-3	-	TGTGCCAGCAGCTTGACAGGGACTAGCACAGATACGCAGTATTTT	CASSLTGTSTDTQYF
TRBV7-8	-	TRBJ2-1	TRBD2	TGTGCCAGCAGCTTTGGGCCTGCGGGGGATGAGCAGTTCTTC	CASSFGPAGDEQFF
TRBV5-6	-	TRBJ2-3	TRBD2	TGTGCCAGCAGCTCCCTAGCGGGGGCAGATACGCAGTATTTT	CASSSLAGADTQYF
TRBV6-1	few	TRBJ1-5	-	TGTGCCAGCAGTGAACAGTACGGGGGCAATCAGCCCCAGCATTTT	CASSEQYGGNQPQHF
TRBV18	few	TRBJ2-3	-	TGTGCCAGCTCACCACAGGGAGGTACAGATACGCAGTATTTT	CASSPQGGTDTQYF
TRBV10-3	few	TRBJ2-5	TRBD1	TGTGCCATCAGTGAGTCGAGCAGGGGGGAGACCCAGTACTTC	CAISESSRGETQYF
TRBV5-1	few	TRBJ2-2	-	TGCGCCAGCAGTCCCCCTAGCCTGACCGGGGAGCTGTTTTTT	CASSPPSLTGELFF
TRBV5-6	-	TRBJ2-1	-	TGTGCCAGCAGCTTGGATGCGGCCGGGGAGGTTGAGCAGTTCTTC	CASSLDAAGEVEQFF
TRBV29-1	few	TRBJ2-2	TRBD2	TGCAGCGTTGGGGCGGGGGAGGACACCGGGGAGCTGTTTTTT	CSVGAGEDTGELFF
TRBV7-2	few	TRBJ2-7	TRBD1	TGTGCCAGCCTGCCGGGACAGGGGGTCTACGAGCAGTACTTC	CASLPGQGVYEQYF
TRBV7-8	few	TRBJ2-7	TRBD2	TGTGCCAGCAGCTTAGCGCTCACTAGCGGGGGCGCCTCCTACGAGCAGTACTTC	CASSLALTSGGASYEQYF
TRBV19	few	TRBJ1-6	-	TGTGCCAGTAGTACCCGGGGGGGGCGCAGGAATTCACCCCTCCACTTT	CASSTRGGRRNSPLHF
TRBV5-1	few	TRBJ1-6	-	TGCGCCAGCAGCCGGGAGGGGGATAGCCTCCACTTT	CASSREGDSLHF
TRBV2	few	TRBJ1-2	-	TGTGCCAGCAGTGAAAGTCGCGGCACCCTCTTTTGGGGCTACACCTTC	CASSESRGTLFWGYTF